This T cell receptor (beta chain) appears in the sequencing data of a study of shared clonotypes between healthy human individuals. Produced via immunoSEQ multiplex PCR; TCRdb's table is partial and in-frame only. Counted here are around 1,100,000 clones, roughly 77% occurring once; the ten biggest clones make up 0.89%. Germline values: CDR1 SGHRS, CDR2 YFSETQ. The CDR3 loop spans 15 amino acids. V was trimmed by 3 bases and J by 0 bases, leaving 12 bases between them. This clone was counted between two and nine times. The V and J genes are TRBV5-1 and TRBJ1-1; D is possibly TRBD1 (5 bases). The source is a man between 18 and 35 years old in good health. Some clones in this sample may be carry-over from other donors' samples. Sequenced input: memory CD4+ T cells from PBMCs. Subset here: CD45RA-negative fraction. CDR3 residues: CASSSQGVVNTEAFF. The CDR3 DNA reads TGCGCCAGCAGCTCCCAGGGAGTCGTGAACACTGAAGCTTTCTTT.